A selection of T cell receptor beta chains follows, all from one sample in a study of blood T cell repertoires in COVID-19. Repertoires were generated with immunoSEQ multiplex PCR, while TCRdb's copy carries only in-frame clones and drops some. The table has nearly 80,000 clones, around 83% seen once. Material: peripheral blood. The receptor source for this set is a man aged 45-65 years with acute or convalescent COVID-19. Each CDR3 is given with its conserved first and last residue. The D gene is left open where the match is weak. Only some rows state a clone size, as once, few, many or a class for expanded clones.

>TRBV12-5|TRBJ2-7|NA|NA
TGTGCTAGTGGTTTGGGACTCACCGAGCAGTACTTC
CASGLGLTEQYF
>TRBV6-5|TRBJ1-2|NA|NA
TGTGCCAGCTCGGAGGGGGGGTTGACGTCTGGCTACACCTTC
CASSEGGLTSGYTF
>TRBV19|TRBJ2-2|NA|NA
TGTGCCAGTCTTAGTATTAGGACTACCTTCGGGGGGGAGCTGTTTTTT
CASLSIRTTFGGELFF
>TRBV28|TRBJ2-1|NA|TRBD1
TGTGCCAGCACCACAGGGGGCTCCTACAATGAGCAGTTCTTC
CASTTGGSYNEQFF
>TRBV6-5|TRBJ1-4|NA|NA
TGTGCCAGCAGTTACTCAGGGGGTCTTAATGAAAAACTGTTTTTT
CASSYSGGLNEKLFF
>TRBV4-1|TRBJ2-7|NA|NA
TGCGCCAGCAGCCAAGAGGGGCAGGGCGGCTACGAGCAGTACTTC
CASSQEGQGGYEQYF
>TRBV10-3|TRBJ2-5|NA|NA
TGTGCCATCAGTAGGACAGACCAAGAGACCCAGTACTTC
CAISRTDQETQYF
>TRBV5-1|TRBJ2-1|NA|NA
TGCGCCAGCAGCTTGGGGTCAGGCTACACGAATGAGCAGTTCTTC
CASSLGSGYTNEQFF
>TRBV12-3/TRBV12-4|TRBJ1-1|once|NA
TGTGCCAGCAGTTTAACGGGTAGCACTGAAGCTTTCTTT
CASSLTGSTEAFF
>TRBV12-3/TRBV12-4|TRBJ1-1|once|NA
TGTGCCAGCAGCCCTCAGGAGAACACTGAAGCTTTCTTT
CASSPQENTEAFF
>TRBV5-1|TRBJ2-3|NA|NA
TGCGCCAGCAGCTCAACCCCGAGTTCAGATACGCAGTATTTT
CASSSTPSSDTQYF
>TRBV11-3|TRBJ1-4|NA|TRBD1
TGTGCCAGCAGCTCAGGGGGTGAAAAACTGTTTTTT
CASSSGGEKLFF
>TRBV7-2|TRBJ2-5|once|NA
TGTGCCAGCAGCTTAGCGCCTCTGGGGGCAGTAAAGACCCAGTACTTC
CASSLAPLGAVKTQYF
>TRBV21-1|TRBJ1-6|NA|NA
TGTGCCAGCAGCAAAGGAGGGAGCAATAATTCACCCCTCCACTTT
CASSKGGSNNSPLHF
>TRBV6-6|TRBJ2-1|NA|TRBD2
TGTGCCAGCAGTCCACGACTTGGACAGCGTGGTACTAGCGGTAGCTCCTACAATGAGCAGTTCTTC
CASSPRLGQRGTSGSSYNEQFF
>TRBV24-1|TRBJ2-3|NA|TRBD2
TGTGCCACCAGTGACCCCACTAGCGGCACAGATACGCAGTATTTT
CATSDPTSGTDTQYF
>TRBV7-8|TRBJ2-2|NA|TRBD2
TGTGCCAGCGGGGCTGGTAGCGGGGGGGCCCCGAACACCGGGGAGCTGTTTTTT
CASGAGSGGAPNTGELFF
>TRBV5-6|TRBJ1-2|NA|NA
TGTGCCAGCAGCACAGGGACCTATGGCTACACCTTC
CASSTGTYGYTF
>TRBV30|TRBJ2-4|once|TRBD1
TGTGCCTGGGACAGGGGCGGTAAAAACATTCAGTACTTC
CAWDRGGKNIQYF
>TRBV5-1|TRBJ2-7|few|NA
TGCGCCAGCAGCTTGGTCCAGGGGGGATACGAGCAGTACTTC
CASSLVQGGYEQYF
>TRBV12-3/TRBV12-4|TRBJ2-7|NA|TRBD1
TGTGCCAGTCGACGGGGACAGGGGGGGGAGCAGTACTTC
CASRRGQGGEQYF
>TRBV9|TRBJ1-1|NA|TRBD1
TGTGCCAGCAGCCTTAGACAGGGGAACACTGAAGCTTTCTTT
CASSLRQGNTEAFF
>TRBV7-2|TRBJ2-1|NA|TRBD2
TGTGCCAGCAGCGAAGGGACTAGCTTCGTCCGGCAGTTCTTC
CASSEGTSFVRQFF
>TRBV19|TRBJ2-1|NA|NA
TGTGCCAGTAGTATCAGACTTGGAGTAATGAGGCAGTTCTTC
CASSIRLGVMRQFF
>TRBV11-3|TRBJ2-7|NA|TRBD2
TGTGCCAGCAGCTCCCTTGAGGCTAGCGGGACCTACGAGCAGTACTTC
CASSSLEASGTYEQYF
>TRBV6-4|TRBJ2-2|NA|TRBD2
TGTGCCAGCAGCCGAGACGGACTAGCGGTCGGGGAGCTGTTTTTT
CASSRDGLAVGELFF
>TRBV15|TRBJ1-2|NA|NA
TGTGCCACCAGCAGAGTGGGGAGGGGCTTATTCTATGGCTACACCTTC
CATSRVGRGLFYGYTF
>TRBV19|TRBJ2-1|NA|TRBD1
TGTGCCACCAGGGACAGGGGCATTGAGCAGTTCTTC
CATRDRGIEQFF
>TRBV28|TRBJ2-3|NA|NA
TGTGCCACCCAGGACAGTAGCACAGATACGCAGTATTTT
CATQDSSTDTQYF
>TRBV28|TRBJ2-5|NA|NA
TGTGCCAGCAGTTCAGCAGGGGCTCAGCAAGAGACCCAGTACTTC
CASSSAGAQQETQYF
>TRBV2|TRBJ2-7|NA|NA
TGTGCCAGCACCGGGCAGGGGCCCTACGAGCAGTACTTC
CASTGQGPYEQYF
>TRBV5-1|TRBJ2-7|NA|TRBD1
TGCGCCAGCAGGGTCCGGACAGGGGGAATGAGCGAGCAGTACTTC
CASRVRTGGMSEQYF
>TRBV10-3|TRBJ2-1|NA|TRBD2
TGTGCCATCAGTGTTGGTATTAGCGGGGGGGGATTTGATGAGCAGTTCTTC
CAISVGISGGGFDEQFF
>TRBV9|TRBJ2-6|NA|TRBD2
TGTGCCAGCAGCGCAAGGAGCGGGAGTCCCAGCTCTGGGGCCAACGTCCTGACTTTC
CASSARSGSPSSGANVLTF
>TRBV2|TRBJ2-7|NA|TRBD2
TGTGCCAGCAGTGTGAGCGGGAGTACCGAGCAGTACTTC
CASSVSGSTEQYF
>TRBV19|TRBJ2-2|NA|NA
TGTGCCAGTAGTATGGGACTGGTCAACACCGGGGAGCTGTTTTTT
CASSMGLVNTGELFF
>TRBV24-1|TRBJ1-1|few|NA
TGTGCCACCAGTGATTGGGCGAACACTGAAGCTTTCTTT
CATSDWANTEAFF
>TRBV14|TRBJ2-7|NA|TRBD2
TGTGCCAGCAGCCAAGTTGGACTAGCGGGAGTGGTCGAGCAGTACTTC
CASSQVGLAGVVEQYF
>TRBV9|TRBJ2-1|NA|TRBD2
TGTGCCAGCAGCGTTGGACTAGCGGCTTACAATGAGCAGTTCTTC
CASSVGLAAYNEQFF
>TRBV2|TRBJ2-7|NA|TRBD2
TGTGCCAGCAGACGACTAGCGGGAGTCGGCGAGCAGTACTTC
CASRRLAGVGEQYF
>TRBV18|TRBJ2-6|NA|NA
TGTGCCAGCTCACCGATAGCGGACGGGGCCAACGTCCTGACTTTC
CASSPIADGANVLTF
>TRBV28|TRBJ1-5|NA|NA
TGTGCCAGCAGTTTATCCACTGATCAGCCCCAGCATTTT
CASSLSTDQPQHF
>TRBV21-1|TRBJ2-7|once|NA
TGTGCCAGCAGGTACAGGGGATTCTACGAGCAGTACTTC
CASRYRGFYEQYF
>TRBV9|TRBJ2-1|NA|TRBD2
TGTGCCAGCAGCGTAGAGGAGCGGGGGCCCCAGGTCAATGAGCAGTTCTTC
CASSVEERGPQVNEQFF
>TRBV23-1|TRBJ2-1|once|NA
TGCGCCAGCAGCCACTTGTGCGGGTACAATGAGCAGTTCTTC
CASSHLCGYNEQFF
>TRBV9|TRBJ1-4|NA|TRBD1
TGTGCCAGCAGCGTAGGCGGGACAGTGGGCCGTGAAAAACTGTTTTTT
CASSVGGTVGREKLFF
>TRBV6-5|TRBJ2-1|NA|TRBD2
TGTGCCAGCCGGACTAGCGGGAGAATCAATGAGCAGTTCTTC
CASRTSGRINEQFF
>TRBV11-2|TRBJ2-1|few|NA
TGTGCCAGCAGCTTAGTACTGACAGCGTACAATGAGCAGTTCTTC
CASSLVLTAYNEQFF
>TRBV7-2|TRBJ1-6|NA|TRBD1
TGTGCCAGCAGCTTAGCCGGGACAGGGGGTTCACCCCTCCACTTT
CASSLAGTGGSPLHF
>TRBV5-1|TRBJ1-2|NA|TRBD1
TGCGCCAGCAGCCTGGGACAGGGTTCGATCGGTGGCTACACCTTC
CASSLGQGSIGGYTF
>TRBV7-2|TRBJ1-2|NA|NA
TGTGCCAGCAGCTTATATCCCCGGGGGGCGGAAAACTATGGCTACACCTTC
CASSLYPRGAENYGYTF
>TRBV5-1|TRBJ2-3|once|TRBD1
TGCGCCAGCAGCCCTTCGACAGGGGAAGATACGCAGTATTTT
CASSPSTGEDTQYF
>TRBV2|TRBJ2-7|few|NA
TGTGCCAGTGGCAGGGTCGGCGAGCAGTACTTC
CASGRVGEQYF
>TRBV5-1|TRBJ1-2|NA|TRBD1
TGCGCCAGCAGCTTTGGTAGCGGACAGGGGTACAGCTATGGCTACACCTTC
CASSFGSGQGYSYGYTF
>TRBV24-1|TRBJ2-1|NA|TRBD1
TGTGCCACCAGTGCGACAGGGGGAAGCTCCTACAATGAGCAGTTCTTC
CATSATGGSSYNEQFF